What follows describes a single TCR beta chain. This clonotype appeared a few times. Its antigen remains undetermined. Within one base of it there is no much larger clone, and no base qualities were kept. These data originate in a study of T-cell memory formation after mild COVID-19 (dated by TCRdb to about 2021). With regard to the full study: Most TCR sequence clusters were specific to one of the two donors. T-cell clones expanding and contracting after mild COVID-19 in a couple of donors were tracked by longitudinal TCRalpha and TCRbeta repertoire sequencing. The cohort comprised two young, previously healthy adult volunteers, one female and one male.

Trimming takes 0 bases off V and 0 bases off J; junction bases not matched to a gene: 3. Including cysteine and phenylalanine, the CDR3 has 17 amino acids. The DNA shown is the 51-base CDR3, in frame from base 1. CDR1 and CDR2 (SGHKS, YYEKEE) derive from the germline V gene (reference sequence). General study outcomes and caveats: Balanced CD4/CD8 phenotypes were observed for clones contracting from day 15 to 85, whereas a bias towards CD4+ was observed for a second wave of clones expanding from day 15 to 37. Contracting CD4+ clones were found mainly in CM and EM memory subsets, while CD8+ clones were enriched in EMRA. Whether the second-wave clones peaking on day 37 were SARS-CoV-2 specific was not confirmed. The detection of some responding clones in pre-infection memory suggests that pre-existing cross-reactive memory T cells joined the SARS-CoV-2 response. The study covered only a couple of mild cases, and larger cohorts including severe cases with pre-infection samples were considered necessary.

Ficoll-Paque density gradient centrifugation was the method used to isolate PBMCs. The listed sequencing device is Illumina NovaSeq 6000. TCRalpha and TCRbeta cDNA libraries were constructed by 5'RACE with constant-segment primers, with sample barcodes and unique molecular identifiers being introduced. Trizol reagent was used to extract RNA from every sample. Amplification of the libraries took two PCR steps, and the second step added a second sample barcode plus Illumina TruSeq adapters. Sequencing of libraries was performed on an Illumina NovaSeq with 2 x 150 bp paired-end reads. For the original study's pipeline: The reads were demultiplexed and collapsed into UMI-guided consensus sequences using migec v1.2.7. Using mixcr v2.1.11, UMI consensuses were aligned to TRA and TRB V and J templates and then assembled into clonotypes. A clonotype was counted as expanded or contracted only if both edgeR and NoisET called the change significant, with noise models trained on biological replicates. edgeR calls used a false discovery rate-adjusted p below 0.01 and a log2 fold-change threshold of 1. As an exploratory analysis of dynamics, PCA with hierarchical clustering was applied to max-normalized trajectories of the 1000 most abundant clonotypes. The CD4 or CD8 phenotype of responding clones was assigned using the separately sequenced CD4+ and CD8+ repertoires. The raw public reads went through TCRdb reprocessing: fastp at Q25, MiXCR clone calling, in-frame beta chains kept. Here each entry gathers all rows of one CDR3 protein and keeps the most common genes and DNA. TCRdb's processing, not the authors' own work, is the source of the V and J calls. The sample yields about 600,000 distinct CDR3 sequences; 20% to 25% were counted once. Approximately 8.4% of the sample is taken by the ten largest.

The receptor comes from an adult woman who had mild COVID-19 (a few samples of this study predate the infection). The sample titles of this study are shuffled in the database, so cell type and time point are left out; the donor was told from shared clones. The sample consisted of PBMCs or a T cell subset sorted from them (not recorded which). Here the chain combines TRBV5-5 and TRBJ2-5; the central 12 bases match TRBD2. The DNA sequence is as follows: TGTGCCAGCAGCTTGGGACTAGCGGGGGTGTACCAAGAGACCCAGTACTTC. Its protein is CASSLGLAGVYQETQYF.